The entry that follows covers one T cell receptor (beta chain) sequence. Its antigen is unknown. The CDR3 runs 14 residues. J was trimmed by 7 bases and V by 6 bases; bases with no gene match: 8. The V gene's germline CDR1 is MDHEN and CDR2 SYDVKM. The entry originates in a study of T cell responses to AZD1222 COVID-19 vaccine. Profiled with immunoSEQ multiplex PCR; TCRdb holds only in-frame clones, not every one. The repertoire holds over 110,000 clones, with around 92% as singletons. General study results and limits: At study baseline, merely roughly 6 AZD1222 recipients were seropositive. Most donors were white British, females outnumbered males, and clonal diversity was possibly underestimated. Repertoire samples came only from after the peak T cell response. Spike-spanning, vaccine-associated CD4 TCRs were dominant at 160-218 and 743-854.

This material consisted of peripheral blood, taken after recovery from COVID-19. The clonotype comes from an adult who had recovered from COVID-19. V is TRBV28 and J is TRBJ1-5; 8 nucleotides agree with TRBD1. The CDR3 loop reads CASRSTGGGQPQHF. For the CDR3, the DNA is TGTGCCAGCAGATCTACAGGGGGAGGGCAGCCCCAGCATTTT.